The 32 T cell receptor beta chains reported below all come from one sample, sequenced in a study of cytomegalovirus exposure and HLA in healthy donors. The method was immunoSEQ multiplex PCR; TCRdb's version includes in-frame clones alone and lacks a portion of them. The sample has some 260,000 clones; 80% to 95% are singletons. The sample taken for sequencing was PBMCs. These TCRs come from a woman aged 25 to 39 in good health and CMV-seronegative.

The V call is TRBV19, the J call TRBJ2-2; the D gene is possibly TRBD1 (5 bases). This CDR3 contains 17 residues. Germline-derived CDR1 and CDR2 are LNHDA and SQIVND (reference sequence). V was trimmed by 1 base and J by 3 bases, leaving 15 bases between them. CDR3 bases: TGTGCCAGTAGTATAGCAGCTCAGGGTCTTGACACCGGGGAGCTGTTTTTT. As protein: CASSIAAQGLDTGELFF.

The chain is built from TRBV19 and TRBJ2-7; no firm D call. Germline V gives CDR1 LNHDA, CDR2 SQIVND (reference sequence). Trimming removed 0 bases from V and 0 bases from J, with 3 bases in between. This CDR3 has 13 amino acids. CDR3 amino acids: CASSIDASYEQYF. The CDR3 DNA follows: TGTGCCAGTAGTATAGACGCCTCCTACGAGCAGTACTTC.

The CDR3 protein is CASASREGGYNEQFF. The DNA of the CDR3 is TGTGCCAGCGCGTCCCGGGAGGGCGGATACAATGAGCAGTTCTTC. V gene TRBV18 combines with J gene TRBJ2-1, with 8 bases matching TRBD2. Germline CDR1 KGHSH, CDR2 LQKENI. This CDR3 spans 15 amino acids. The J segment lost 4 bases and the V segment lost 8 bases, leaving 10 bases of the junction unmatched.

Notes on this clone: Other DNA sequences of this sample code for an identical CDR3. This sequence joins TRBV5-1 and TRBJ2-5; no firm D call. This CDR3 contains 13 residues. Germline V gives CDR1 SGHRS, CDR2 YFSETQ. Trimming shortened V by 0 bases and J by 3 bases, and 6 bases separated the two germline ends. The DNA for the CDR3 is TGCGCCAGCAGCTTGGTGGGGAAAGAGACCCAGTACTTC. Amino acid sequence: CASSLVGKETQYF.

This rearrangement joins TRBV27 to TRBJ2-7; 7 bases line up with TRBD1. Losses at the gene ends were 5 bases for V and 0 bases for J; bases not matched to a gene: 7. Germline CDR1 reads MNHEY; CDR2 reads SMNVEV (reference sequence). This CDR3 is built from 15 residues. The CDR3 DNA reads as TGTGCCAGCAGTCAACAGGGGTTTGGCTCCTACGAGCAGTACTTC. As protein: CASSQQGFGSYEQYF.

This chain joins TRBV1 and TRBJ1-5; the table names TRBD1, a call not compared with the DNA. TRBV1 is tagged as a pseudogene. The CDR3 is made up of 16 amino acids. CDR3 in amino acids: CTSSRARDASNQPQHF. The CDR3 DNA sequence: TGCACCAGCAGCCGGGCCAGGGATGCGAGCAATCAGCCCCAGCATTTT.

J is TRBJ2-7 and V is TRBV11-2; D is possibly TRBD2 (6 bases). V gave up 1 base and J gave up 4 bases, with 14 bases separating them. The CDR3 length is 15 residues. Germline V gene sequence: CDR1 SGHAT, CDR2 FQNNGV. CDR3 region: CASSLGGTGLYEQYF. The DNA of the CDR3 is TGTGCCAGCAGCTTAGGCGGGACTGGGCTATACGAGCAGTACTTC.

This clone was picked up one time. The rearrangement joins TRBV2 to TRBJ2-7; 16 nucleotides match TRBD2. The CDR3 consists of 15 residues. The V gene's germline CDR1 is SNHLY and CDR2 FYNNEI. The V gene end was trimmed by 8 bases and the J gene end by 5 bases; junction bases not matched to a gene: 6. In DNA form, the CDR3 reads TGTGCCAGCTGGGGACTAGCGGGAGGGATTGACGAGCAGTACTTC. Amino acid sequence: CASWGLAGGIDEQYF.

Note on this clone: At the DNA level, this CDR3 is encoded by other sequences in the same sample as well. The genes are TRBV4-2 and TRBJ1-2; 8 bases fit TRBD1. This CDR3 has 13 amino acids. The germline CDR1 and CDR2 sequences are LGHNA and YNFKEQ. V gave up 4 bases and J gave up 5 bases; unmatched junction bases: 3. CDR3 sequence (DNA): TGTGCCAGCAGCCCCGACAGGGGTTATGGCTACACCTTC. Protein: CASSPDRGYGYTF.

The CDR3 DNA sequence: TGCGCCAGCAGCCAAGCCTCAATGGGAGGAGGAACTGAAGCTTTCTTT. Amino acids: CASSQASMGGGTEAFF. This chain connects TRBV4-3 to TRBJ1-1; D uncertain. Germline V gene data show CDR1 as LGHNA and CDR2 as YSLEER. The ends were cut back, 1 base at V and 5 bases at J, with 17 bases in the middle. This CDR3 is built from 16 residues.

The J gene is TRBJ2-7, the V gene TRBV4-2; D assignment may be TRBD1 or TRBD2 (6 bases each). Trimming left V 4 bases short and J 2 bases short, with 24 bases between. The CDR3 runs to 18 residues. Germline lookup yields CDR1 LGHNA and CDR2 YNFKEQ. Here the CDR3 reads CASSPTGMVVADPYEQYF. In nucleotides, the CDR3 is TGTGCCAGCAGCCCTACAGGGATGGTAGTAGCGGATCCCTACGAGCAGTACTTC.

The chain carries TRBV7-9 and TRBJ2-7, with D possibly being TRBD1 (5 bases). CDR3 length: 15 residues. The V end lost 3 bases, the J end lost 2 bases, and 14 bases lay between the germline ends. The germline V gene encodes CDR1 SEHNR and CDR2 FQNEAQ (reference sequence). The CDR3 DNA is TGTGCCAGCAGCTTGACAGCTCGAGGAACCTACGAGCAGTACTTC. It translates to CASSLTARGTYEQYF.

V usage is TRBV29-1 and J usage is TRBJ1-1; D is perhaps TRBD1 (6 bases). CDR3 length: 15 residues. V dropped 6 bases and J dropped 0 bases, with 17 bases sitting between them. The germline V gene has CDR1 SQVTM and CDR2 ANQGSEA. The CDR3 DNA follows: TGCAGCGTAGGGGAGGGACAAACAATGAACACTGAAGCTTTCTTT. Amino acids: CSVGEGQTMNTEAFF.

This clone was recorded a few times. V gene TRBV27 combines with J gene TRBJ2-2; 10 nucleotides agree with TRBD2. Germline V CDR1 and CDR2: MNHEY, SMNVEV (reference sequence). The trim removed 0 bases at V and 6 bases at J, leaving 10 bases unmatched. CDR3 length equals 18 residues. CDR3 region: CASSLSPPSGRPSGELFF. Written as DNA, the CDR3 is TGTGCCAGCAGTTTATCCCCTCCTAGCGGGAGACCCTCCGGGGAGCTGTTTTTT.

This clone was recorded once. As DNA, the CDR3 is TGTGCCAGCGGCCTGGGACACGCCTACGAGCAGTACTTC. Protein sequence: CASGLGHAYEQYF. The chain is built from TRBV27 and TRBJ2-7; D possibly corresponds to TRBD1 (6 bases). The V and J ends lost 8 bases and 2 bases respectively, with 13 bases between them. The CDR3 is 13 residues long. The germline gives CDR1 MNHEY, CDR2 SMNVEV (reference sequence).

The chain joins TRBV2 to TRBJ1-2, with 7 nucleotides matching TRBD1. The CDR3 contains 12 residues. The V and J ends lost 11 bases and 6 bases, in that order; junction bases with no gene match: 9. Germline values: CDR1 SNHLY, CDR2 FYNNEI. The CDR3 DNA sequence: TGTGCCGAATTTACAGGGGCCGATGGCTACACCTTC. Protein sequence: CAEFTGADGYTF.

The genes are TRBV15 and TRBJ2-2, with 9 bases that match TRBD1. The CDR3 covers 16 residues. The J segment lost 4 bases and the V segment lost 2 bases, leaving 5 bases of the junction unmatched. Germline V gene sequence: CDR1 LNHNV, CDR2 YYDKDF (reference sequence). The CDR3 sequence is CATSRNRDRATGELFF. The DNA for the CDR3 is TGTGCCACCAGCAGAAACCGGGACAGGGCCACCGGGGAGCTGTTTTTT.

This clone has a single count. V is TRBV4-1 and J is TRBJ2-3, with 9 bases matching TRBD1. Losses at the gene ends were 1 base for V and 4 bases for J; bases not matched to a gene: 12. Germline V gives CDR1 MGHRA, CDR2 YSYEKL. The CDR3 loop spans 18 amino acids. The CDR3 nucleotides are TGCGCCAGCAGCCAAGGCGGGGGAGGGACAGGGACCGCAGATACGCAGTATTTT. Protein product: CASSQGGGGTGTADTQYF.

The V gene is TRBV6-1, the J gene TRBJ2-1, with no clear D. Per the germline V gene, CDR1 is MNHNS and CDR2 is SASEGT. This CDR3 contains 10 residues. V lost 8 bases to trimming and J lost 4 bases, with 3 bases between them. For the CDR3, the DNA is TGTGCCAGCCAATACAATGAGCAGTTCTTC. This codes for CASQYNEQFF.

A single count supports this clone. The chain carries TRBV9 and TRBJ2-3, with D possibly being TRBD1 (5 bases). Germline assignment: CDR1 SGDLS and CDR2 YYNGEE. The CDR3 contains 15 residues. V was clipped by 6 bases and J by 3 bases, with 17 bases between them. The CDR3 coding sequence is TGTGCCAGCACCGGTTCGGCAGGGTCTACAGATACGCAGTATTTT. Its protein is CASTGSAGSTDTQYF.

J is TRBJ1-1 and V is TRBV5-6, with D possibly TRBD1 on 6 matching bases. The germline CDR1 and CDR2 sequences are SGHDT and YYEEEE. V lost 6 bases, J lost 0 bases, and 21 bases lay in between. This CDR3 region has 17 residues. CDR3 nucleotide sequence: TGTGCCAGCACAAGTAGAGGGGGGGGCTTGATGAACACTGAAGCTTTCTTT. This translates into CASTSRGGGLMNTEAFF.

This chain uses TRBV19 with TRBJ2-1; D perhaps matches TRBD1 (6 bases). The CDR3 spans 15 residues. In germline, CDR1 is LNHDA, CDR2 SQIVND (reference sequence). The V end was cut by 4 bases, the J end by 2 bases, with 12 bases between. In DNA, the CDR3 is TGTGCCAGTAGTACCTACAGGGTACCCTACAATGAGCAGTTCTTC. Its protein is CASSTYRVPYNEQFF.

This clone was recorded a few times. The CDR3 bases are TGTGCCAGCGGGGACAGGGTCACCGGGGAGCTGTTTTTT. This codes for CASGDRVTGELFF. This chain connects TRBV13 to TRBJ2-2; 9 bases are a match to TRBD1. The J segment lost 4 bases and the V segment lost 8 bases, leaving 2 bases of the junction unmatched. This CDR3 region has 13 residues. Germline loops: CDR1 PRHDT, CDR2 FYEKMQ (reference sequence). Looking up the rest from reference TRBV13 and TRBJ2-2 gives the full variable domain: AAGVIQSPRHLIKEKRETATLKCYPIPRHDTVYWYQQGPGQDPQFLISFYEKMQSDKGSIPDRFSAQQFSDYHSELNMSSLELGDSALYFCASGDRVTGELFFGEGSRLTVL.

The genes are TRBV6-5 and TRBJ2-7; TRBD1 aligns across 7 bases. The CDR3 runs 14 residues. Per the germline V gene, CDR1 is MNHEY and CDR2 is SVGAGI. With V trimmed by 6 bases and J by 6 bases, 11 bases remained unmatched. The DNA of the CDR3 is TGTGCCAGCAGGAAAACAGGGGACGTTTTCGAGCAGTACTTC. As protein: CASRKTGDVFEQYF.

V and J are TRBV11-3 and TRBJ2-5; 10 positions agree with TRBD2. J lost 5 bases, V lost 2 bases, and 8 bases had no gene match. Germline CDR1 reads SGHNT; CDR2 reads YENEEA. This CDR3 has 16 amino acids. In DNA, the CDR3 is TGTGCCAGCAGCTTATCTAGCGGGAGCACGGGGGAGACCCAGTACTTC. It codes for CASSLSSGSTGETQYF.

V and J are TRBV13 and TRBJ2-6, with D uncertain. The CDR3 sequence is 14 residues long. Trimming took 5 bases from V and 4 from J, leaving 9 bases between them. Looked up from germline, CDR1 is PRHDT and CDR2 is FYEKMQ (reference sequence). CDR3 sequence: CASSPPRGANVLTF. The CDR3 DNA reads as TGTGCCAGCAGCCCTCCACGAGGGGCCAACGTCCTGACTTTC.

The V and J genes are TRBV11-3 and TRBJ2-3, with D possibly TRBD1 on 6 matching bases. The CDR3 spans 15 residues. Trimming took 6 bases from V and 3 from J, leaving 16 bases between them. CDR1 is SGHNT and CDR2 is YENEEA in the germline V gene. The CDR3 coding sequence is TGTGCCAGCAGAGACCGGGACACCTTAACAGATACGCAGTATTTT. This encodes CASRDRDTLTDTQYF.

This chain uses TRBV28 with TRBJ2-7; 9 bases are a match to TRBD2. The germline CDR1 and CDR2 sequences are MDHEN and SYDVKM. The trim removed 3 bases at V and 5 bases at J, leaving 5 bases unmatched. The CDR3 is made up of 14 amino acids. The CDR3 bases are TGTGCCAGCAGTTTTCGTGGCGGGAGGGACGAGCAGTACTTC. Protein sequence: CASSFRGGRDEQYF.

This clone was observed once. V usage is TRBV2 and J usage is TRBJ1-2, with D possibly TRBD1 on 6 matching bases. Trimming cost V 4 bases and J 0 bases, with 18 bases left between them. Germline V CDR1 and CDR2: SNHLY, FYNNEI. CDR3 size: 17 residues. The CDR3 nucleotides are TGTGCCAGCAGTGGTGGGGTTATCAGGGGAGCTAACTATGGCTACACCTTC. Amino acid sequence: CASSGGVIRGANYGYTF. Full variable domain (remainder filled in from reference TRBV2 and TRBJ1-2): EPEVTQTPSHQVTQMGQEVILRCVPISNHLYFYWYRQILGQKVEFLVSFYNNEISEKSEIFDDQFSVERPDGSNFTLKIRSTKLEDSAMYFCASSGGVIRGANYGYTFGSGTRLTVV.

The chain has TRBV5-5 and TRBJ2-5; no reliable D call. V gave up 0 bases and J gave up 5 bases, with 14 bases separating them. Germline V gene lookup returns CDR1 SGHKS and CDR2 YYEKEE (reference sequence). The CDR3 totals 15 residues. The chain's CDR3 is CASSLANPEKETQYF. The CDR3 region has the DNA TGTGCCAGCAGCTTGGCGAACCCCGAAAAGGAGACCCAGTACTTC.

As to this clone: Other DNA sequences within the sample encode an identical CDR3. The V call is TRBV5-1, the J call TRBJ2-5; 7 bases match TRBD2. Unmatched junction bases numbered 8, after V lost 2 bases and J lost 4 bases. There are 15 residues in the CDR3. Germline V gene data show CDR1 as SGHRS and CDR2 as YFSETQ. CDR3 amino acids: CASSLGLGAGETQYF. The DNA of the CDR3 is TGCGCCAGCAGCTTAGGACTAGGGGCGGGAGAGACCCAGTACTTC.

The J gene is TRBJ2-3, the V gene TRBV6-4; D unclear. Germline CDR1 MRHNA, CDR2 SNTAGT. Trimming removed 4 bases at V and 2 bases at J, with 7 bases between. There are 13 residues in the CDR3. The CDR3 DNA is TGTGCCAGCAGTGTATCTAACACAGATACGCAGTATTTT. Translation: CASSVSNTDTQYF.